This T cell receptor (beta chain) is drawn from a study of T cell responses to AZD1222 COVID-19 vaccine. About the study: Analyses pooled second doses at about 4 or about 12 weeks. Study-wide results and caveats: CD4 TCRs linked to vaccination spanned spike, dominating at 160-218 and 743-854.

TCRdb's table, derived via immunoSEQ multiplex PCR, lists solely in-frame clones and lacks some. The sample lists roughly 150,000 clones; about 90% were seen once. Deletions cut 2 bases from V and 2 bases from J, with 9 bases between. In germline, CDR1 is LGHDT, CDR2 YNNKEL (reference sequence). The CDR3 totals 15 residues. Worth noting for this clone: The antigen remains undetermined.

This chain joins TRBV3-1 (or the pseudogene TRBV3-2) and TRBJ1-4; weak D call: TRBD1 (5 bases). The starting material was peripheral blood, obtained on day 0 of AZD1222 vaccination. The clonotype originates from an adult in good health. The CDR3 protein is CASSQMGDTNEKLFF. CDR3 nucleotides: TGTGCCAGCAGCCAAATGGGGGACACTAATGAAAAACTGTTTTTT.